These 24 T cell receptor beta chains originate from one sample sequenced in a study of blood T cells in healthy people across ages. PCR was performed a second time for 7 to 11 cycles using a sample-barcoded 5' primer and a J-beta primer mix. TCRdb reprocessed the 5' RACE reads via MiXCR and lists one record per CDR3 protein. The sample has fewer than 1.5 million distinct CDR3 sequences; about 43% are singletons. The sequencing input was blood. The receptor set was obtained from a woman between 18 and 29 years old in good health.

This sequence joins TRBV12-3 or TRBV12-4 and TRBJ2-1; the D gene is possibly TRBD1 (6 bases). The CDR3 runs 14 residues. Trimming removed 6 bases from V and 3 bases from J, with 12 bases in between. The CDR3 DNA reads TGTGCCAGCAGCCCGACAGGCCTCTACAATGAGCAGTTCTTC. It encodes CASSPTGLYNEQFF.

V usage is TRBV6-2 or TRBV6-3 and J usage is TRBJ2-5; possibly TRBD1 for D (7 bases). The J call is in doubt because the DNA end fits TRBJ2-1 better. CDR1 and CDR2 from the germline V gene are MNHEY and SVGEGT. The CDR3 is made up of 14 amino acids. The CDR3 reads CASLSGGYQETQFF. CDR3 nucleotide sequence: TGTGCCAGTCTATCAGGGGGGTACCAAGAGACCCAGTTCTTC.

This clonotype was counted only a few times. V is TRBV7-9 and J is TRBJ2-5, with TRBD2 identical over 14 bases. This CDR3 spans 17 amino acids. Germline lookup yields CDR1 SEHNR and CDR2 FQNEAQ (reference sequence). V was pared by 2 bases and J by 4 bases, with 6 bases of the junction left unmatched. CDR3 in amino acids: CASSLNGLAGGGETQYF. In DNA form, the CDR3 reads TGTGCCAGCAGCTTAAACGGACTAGCGGGAGGAGGAGAGACCCAGTACTTC.

The chain couples TRBV5-6 to TRBJ2-3, with 7 bases aligning to TRBD1. The CDR3 runs to 15 residues. Germline CDR1 reads SGHDT; CDR2 reads YYEEEE. V dropped 2 bases and J dropped 2; count of bases not matched to a gene: 5. CDR3 residues: CASSFDRALTDTQYF. The CDR3 nucleotides read TGTGCCAGCAGCTTTGACAGGGCCCTCACAGATACGCAGTATTTT.

The chain employs TRBV24-1 and TRBJ2-1, with 15 bases aligning to TRBD2. The J call is in doubt because the DNA end fits TRBJ2-7 better. Germline V gene data show CDR1 as KGHDR and CDR2 as SFDVKD. CDR3 length: 17 amino acids. The CDR3 protein is CATSDPGLAGGYNEQYF. The CDR3 region has the DNA TGTGCCACCAGTGATCCGGGACTAGCGGGGGGTTACAATGAGCAGTACTTC.

This chain uses TRBV7-9 with TRBJ2-1; the D is unclear. Germline CDR1 is SEHNR and CDR2 is FQNEAQ (reference sequence). This CDR3 is 13 amino acids long. Trimming left V 5 bases short and J 10 bases short, with 15 bases between. The CDR3 loop is CASSPPSDNEQFF. The DNA for the CDR3 is TGTGCCAGCAGCCCCCCAAGCGATAACGAGCAGTTCTTC.

This clonotype came up once. V gene TRBV2 combines with J gene TRBJ2-5, with TRBD2 as a possible D gene (6 bases). V was shortened by 5 bases and J by 10 bases, with 14 bases between the two germline ends. This CDR3 region has 12 residues. The germline CDR1 and CDR2 sequences are SNHLY and FYNNEI. CDR3 protein: CASSTREGGQYF. CDR3 nucleotides: TGTGCCAGCAGTACCCGAGAGGGAGGCCAGTACTTC.

This clonotype was detected only a few times. The chain is built from TRBV6-5 and TRBJ2-3, with 11 bases that match TRBD2. Germline V gene lookup returns CDR1 MNHEY and CDR2 SVGAGI. This CDR3 contains 15 residues. V lost 6 bases and J lost 2; bases outside the gene matches: 4. CDR3 nucleotide sequence: TGTGCCAGCAGCCAACTAGCGGGGGTCACAGATACGCAGTATTTT. It yields the protein CASSQLAGVTDTQYF.

In this sample, this clonotype turned up a few times. The chain carries TRBV7-9 and TRBJ2-3, with no clear D. Trimming removed 0 bases from V and 6 bases from J, with 7 bases in between. CDR1 SEHNR and CDR2 FQNEAQ come from the germline V gene (reference sequence). CDR3 length: 13 residues. In nucleotides, the CDR3 is TGTGCCAGCAGCTTAGCGGCACTGGATACGCAGTATTTT. Translated: CASSLAALDTQYF.

This clonotype was seen only a few times. The chain carries TRBV7-2 and TRBJ2-7, with 8 bases that match TRBD2. Per the germline V gene, CDR1 is SGHTA and CDR2 is FQGNSA. V lost 3 bases, J lost 2 bases, and 9 bases stayed unmatched. The CDR3 runs 16 residues. CDR3 sequence: CASSFSSGKTTYEQYF. CDR3 coding DNA: TGTGCCAGCAGCTTCAGTAGCGGGAAGACGACCTACGAGCAGTACTTC.

Details on this clonotype: One end of the junction varies from germline; a read error may be responsible. The chain has TRBV20-1 and TRBJ2-7; D is unclear. The last part of the DNA fits TRBJ2-5 better; the J call may be wrong. Germline lookup yields CDR1 DFQATT and CDR2 SNEGSKA (reference sequence). CDR3 length: 10 amino acids. The CDR3 loop is CRASSETQYF. The CDR3 DNA reads TGCAGGGCTAGTAGCGAGACCCAGTACTTC.

The chain couples TRBV14 to TRBJ1-2, with 10 bases fitting TRBD1. Trimming at V came to 4 bases and at J to 2 bases, leaving 10 bases not matched to a gene. The CDR3 is made up of 17 amino acids. The germline CDR1 and CDR2 sequences are SGHDN and FVKESK. Here the CDR3 DNA reads TGTGCCAGCAGCCGGCGGGTCCCGGGACAGGGGAACTATGGCTACACCTTC. Translation: CASSRRVPGQGNYGYTF.

This sequence joins TRBV10-2 and TRBJ2-3; 7 bases fit TRBD1. The CDR3 has 16 amino acids. After removal of 2 bases from V and 8 bases from J, the junction contained 13 bases not matched to a gene. Looked up from germline, CDR1 is WSHSY and CDR2 is SAAADI. The CDR3 is CASSEPTRDSRGTQYF. The CDR3 coding sequence is TGCGCCAGCAGTGAGCCGACTCGGGACAGCCGGGGTACGCAGTATTTT.

The chain carries TRBV21-1 and TRBJ1-2; the table's TRBD1 call for D was not verified on the DNA. TRBV21-1 is designated a pseudogene. This CDR3 has 12 residues. Written as DNA, the CDR3 is TGTGCCAGCAGCGGGACACTGGGAGGCTACACCTTC. Translation: CASSGTLGGYTF.

The sample holds a few counts of this clonotype. This sequence joins TRBV5-5 and TRBJ1-1; possibly TRBD1 for D (5 bases). Germline CDR1 and CDR2: SGHKS and YYEKEE (reference sequence). V was shortened by 0 bases and J by 3 bases, with 18 bases between the two germline ends. The CDR3 is 17 residues long. This CDR3 reads CASSLGRSGRRDTEAFF. CDR3 nucleotides: TGTGCCAGCAGCTTGGGGCGCTCGGGACGGAGGGACACTGAAGCTTTCTTT.

The sample holds a few counts of this clonotype. The chain is built from TRBV27 and TRBJ2-1, with D uncertain. V was clipped by 7 bases and J by 4 bases, with 14 bases between them. From germline, CDR1 is MNHEY and CDR2 SMNVEV (reference sequence). This CDR3 is 14 amino acids long. In DNA, the CDR3 is TGTGCCAGCAACCCGGGTCGAAGATACAATGAGCAGTTCTTC. This translates into CASNPGRRYNEQFF.

For this clonotype: An end of the junction does not agree with germline; a read error may underlie this. The CDR3 coding sequence is TGTACCAGCAGCTTGGGAGCGGGAGTCAGCGAGCAGTTCTTC. Translated, it gives CTSSLGAGVSEQFF. V is TRBV5-5 and J is TRBJ2-1, with 8 bases matching TRBD2. There are 14 residues in the CDR3. Germline V gene data show CDR1 as SGHKS and CDR2 as YYEKEE (reference sequence).

This clonotype appeared a single time. The chain has TRBV13 and TRBJ2-5; a possible D gene is TRBD1 (5 bases). The end of the DNA is better explained by TRBJ2-7, so the J call may be wrong. Germline CDR1 and CDR2: PRHDT and FYEKMQ (reference sequence). This CDR3 is 14 amino acids long. Written as DNA, the CDR3 is TGTGCCAGCAGTCTCTTGCACAGGCCGCACGAGCAGTACTTC. Translating it yields CASSLLHRPHEQYF.

Only a few counts were recorded for this clonotype. This rearrangement joins TRBV12-3 or TRBV12-4 to TRBJ2-3, with D hard to call. The CDR3 extends over 13 amino acids. Trimming stripped 11 bases from V and 2 bases from J, with 14 bases between. The CDR3: CASGPGFTDTQYF. Here the CDR3 DNA reads TGTGCCTCCGGTCCGGGTTTCACAGATACGCAGTATTTT.

V gene TRBV3-1 combines with J gene TRBJ2-5; D ambiguous. V lost 5 bases and J lost 8, with 9 bases in between. The V gene's germline CDR1 is LGHDT and CDR2 YNNKEL (reference sequence). CDR3 size: 11 residues. CDR3 sequence: CASSGATTQYF. The CDR3, as DNA: TGTGCCAGCAGCGGAGCTACTACCCAGTACTTC.

In its sample, this clonotype was seen once. No DNA is shown, since the ends of the CDR3 on it are uncertain; the CDR3 is the one TCRdb lists. The chain couples TRBV7-5 to TRBJ2-3; TRBD2 is the table's D call and was not checked against the DNA. TRBV7-5 is a recognized pseudogene. The CDR3 region is 18 residues in length, termini included. The CDR3 sequence: CISVPEAYGLALPDTQYF.

This clonotype was seen just once. DNA for the CDR3: TGCGCCAGCAGCCCGTTACCGAGCTCCTACGAGCAGTACTTC. This translates into CASSPLPSSYEQYF. V usage is TRBV4-1 and J usage is TRBJ2-7; D not resolved. Trimming shortened V by 4 bases and J by 0 bases, and 10 bases separated the two germline ends. The V gene's germline CDR1 is MGHRA and CDR2 YSYEKL. The CDR3 loop spans 14 amino acids.

This clonotype appeared a few times. The rearrangement uses TRBV5-1 and TRBJ2-1; D possibly uses TRBD1 or TRBD2 (5 bases each). Germline V gene data show CDR1 as SGHRS and CDR2 as YFSETQ. This CDR3 is built from 15 residues. V was cut by 2 bases and J by 2 bases, with 11 bases left in between. As DNA, the CDR3 is TGCGCCAGCAGCTTCGGGGCAGGGACCTACAATGAGCAGTTCTTC. Residues: CASSFGAGTYNEQFF.

The J gene is TRBJ2-7, the V gene TRBV12-5, with D unresolved. V shed 1 base and J shed 10 bases, with 5 bases lying between them. This CDR3 is 10 amino acids long. Germline V CDR1 and CDR2: LGHNT, FRNRAP. The CDR3 sequence is CASGLEDQYF. As DNA, the CDR3 is TGTGCTAGTGGTTTGGAGGACCAGTACTTC.